The present TCR beta chain was sequenced within a study of human CD8 memory T cell subsets (dated by TCRdb to about 2020). About the study as a whole: To assess how stem-like (TSTEM), progenitor exhausted-like (TPEX) and effector memory CD8+ T cell subsets are clonally related, the TCRbeta repertoires of these three subsets were compared. TCRbeta repertoires were obtained from TSTEM, TPEX and effector memory subsets contributed by each of about 6 donors. Summary of the overall study and its limitations: The stem-like TSTEM and TPEX subsets each shared clonotypes with effector memory cells, but the TSTEM and TPEX repertoires had minimal overlap with each other, suggesting distinct antigen spectra. Sequencing was limited to TCRbeta chains, and the repertoire comparisons were based on a handful of donors analyzed with paired t-tests and Bonferroni correction. Normalized Shannon-Wiener diversity was similarly high in the TSTEM and TPEX subsets, while the effector memory subsets were comparatively less diverse. Greater repertoire diversity in TSTEM than in TPEX subsets was suggested by Chao1 estimates, potentially reflecting a broader range of specificities.

About this clonotype: What this receptor recognizes is not known.

A Human TCR Profiling Kit was used to prepare UMI-labeled 5' RACE TCRbeta libraries. Every TCRbeta library was prepared in parallel with an identical number of PCR cycles. Per the authors' processing: Each TCRbeta library contained between roughly 2,600 and 18,000 functional CDR3beta clonotypes. MIGEC 1.2.9 was used for UMI extraction and consensus assembly, with at least three reads per UMI being required. In-frame CDR3beta repertoires were extracted with MiXCR 3.0.3. Diversity metrics were computed in VDJtools 1.2.1 after downsampling each sample to 42,000 randomly selected UMIs. For the top 3,000 clones of each sample pair, the repertoire overlap metrics D, R and F2 were calculated in VDJtools. With the reads reprocessed by TCRdb, a single entry stands for each CDR3 protein sequence and no DNA is reported. The V and J calls were determined by TCRdb, not by the authors. The sample's table covers more than 10,000 distinct CDR3 sequences. The ten top clones hold roughly 21% of the sample.

CDR1 and CDR2 are drawn from the germline V gene: KGHSH, LQKENI. The CDR3 covers 20 residues, taking in both the cysteine and the phenylalanine. No DNA has been recorded. Density gradient separation was used to isolate peripheral blood mononuclear cells from buffy coats of healthy donors. In the study, negative magnetic separation with EasySep or MojoSort CD8+ T cell isolation kits was used to enrich total CD8+ T cells. An RNeasy Mini Kit was used to extract total RNA from duplicate vials of around 150,000 sorted CD8+ T cells per subset. PBMCs were used either fresh or after cryopreservation in fetal bovine serum containing approximately 10% DMSO. Fluorescence-activated cell sorting on a FACSAria III was used to sort the CD8+ T cell subsets to purity.

The sequence joins TRBV18 to TRBJ1-3. The sequenced material came from CD8+ T cells from PBMCs. The source is a human donor in good health. The CDR3 here reads CASSPIAGLEPGLSGNTIYF.